The 17 T cell receptor beta chains below come from one sample, sequenced in a study of control samples from healthy donors and cancer patients. Data came from immunoSEQ multiplex PCR; TCRdb stores just in-frame clones and leaves some out. This sample yields 150,000 to 200,000 clones, of which 91% are seen a single time; less than 1.6% belongs to the top ten. Input material: blood. These receptors all come from a young woman in good health.

This clone occurred a few times. The chain couples TRBV2 to TRBJ1-2, with 10 nucleotides matching TRBD1. The CDR3 extends over 14 amino acids. Trimming at V came to 7 bases and at J to 7 bases, leaving 9 bases not matched to a gene. The germline gives CDR1 SNHLY, CDR2 FYNNEI. CDR3 in amino acids: CASTTDRGRSGYTF. The CDR3 DNA sequence: TGTGCCAGCACCACCGACAGGGGGCGTAGTGGCTACACCTTC. Variable domain in full (rest from reference TRBV2 and TRBJ1-2): EPEVTQTPSHQVTQMGQEVILRCVPISNHLYFYWYRQILGQKVEFLVSFYNNEISEKSEIFDDQFSVERPDGSNFTLKIRSTKLEDSAMYFCASTTDRGRSGYTFGSGTRLTVV.

Note on this clone: This same CDR3 is encoded by further DNA sequences in the sample. The CDR3 DNA reads TGTGCCAGCAGTTTGGGTCAGGGCTATGGCTACACCTTC. Amino acids: CASSLGQGYGYTF. This chain uses TRBV12-3 or TRBV12-4 with TRBJ1-2; D may be TRBD1 (5 bases). V was cut by 3 bases and J by 4 bases, with 9 bases left in between. This CDR3 contains 13 residues.

This chain connects TRBV7-6 to TRBJ2-1; 7 nucleotides match TRBD1. This CDR3 region has 18 residues. The V gene's germline CDR1 is SGHVS and CDR2 FNYEAQ. J gave up 3 bases and V 5 bases, and 16 bases lay outside the gene matches. DNA of the CDR3: TGTGCCAGCAGCCCGACACCCAATTGGGACAGCAGCTACAATGAGCAGTTCTTC. Its protein product is CASSPTPNWDSSYNEQFF.

The chain employs TRBV7-3 and TRBJ2-1; 7 bases align to TRBD1. CDR3 length: 15 residues. Germline V gene data show CDR1 as SGHTA and CDR2 as FQGTGA. Germline trimming cut 5 bases from V and 2 bases from J; bases unmatched to any gene: 6. The DNA for the CDR3 is TGTGCCAGCAGCCCCAGACAGGGCCCCTACAATGAGCAGTTCTTC. It encodes CASSPRQGPYNEQFF.

This sequence joins TRBV5-1 and TRBJ2-1; D gene uncertain. In germline, CDR1 is SGHRS, CDR2 YFSETQ. Trimming took 0 bases from V and 4 from J, leaving 8 bases between them. The CDR3 loop spans 14 amino acids. The CDR3 spells CASSLVVDYNEQFF. CDR3 DNA sequence: TGCGCCAGCAGCTTGGTTGTGGATTACAATGAGCAGTTCTTC.

In nucleotides, the CDR3 is TGTGCCAGCAGTGTCGGTGACACCGGGGAGCTGTTTTTT. Its protein product is CASSVGDTGELFF. V is TRBV28 and J is TRBJ2-2; D remains ambiguous. V gave up 5 bases and J gave up 3 bases, with 7 bases separating them. CDR1 is MDHEN, CDR2 SYDVKM, per germline. This CDR3 is built from 13 residues.

This clone was detected once. V gene TRBV9 combines with J gene TRBJ2-2; 8 nucleotides align to TRBD2. CDR3 length equals 13 residues. With 4 bases clipped from V and 7 bases from J, the junction kept 3 bases outside the gene matches. Germline V gives CDR1 SGDLS, CDR2 YYNGEE. The CDR3 protein is CASSTGTSGELFF. CDR3 in DNA: TGTGCCAGCAGCACCGGGACTAGCGGGGAGCTGTTTTTT. The full variable domain, in which reference TRBV9 and TRBJ2-2 provide the parts outside the CDR3, is DSGVTQTPKHLITATGQRVTLRCSPRSGDLSVYWYQQSLDQGLQFLIQYYNGEERAKGNILERFSAQQFPDLHSELNLSSLELGDSALYFCASSTGTSGELFFGEGSRLTVL.

The V call is TRBV7-2, the J call TRBJ1-5, with 9 bases lining up with TRBD1. The CDR3 has 13 residues. The J segment lost 13 bases and the V segment lost 1 base, leaving 5 bases of the junction unmatched. Germline V gene lookup returns CDR1 SGHTA and CDR2 FQGNSA. In DNA form, the CDR3 reads TGTGCCAGCAGCTTAGGGGGACAGGGATTGCAGCATTTT. It specifies CASSLGGQGLQHF.

Comments on this clone: Additional DNA sequences in this sample encode the identical CDR3. The CDR3 DNA is TGTGCCACCAGCAGAGTACGGGGGGAGCAGTTCTTC. Amino acid sequence: CATSRVRGEQFF. The chain recombines TRBV15 with TRBJ2-1, with TRBD2 as a possible D gene (6 bases). The CDR3 length is 12 residues. Trimming stripped 1 base from V and 10 bases from J, with 8 bases between. The germline V gene has CDR1 LNHNV and CDR2 YYDKDF (reference sequence).

In this sample, this clone turned up once. The CDR3: CASSGWGSNQPQHF. The CDR3 DNA follows: TGTGCCAGTAGTGGGTGGGGGAGCAATCAGCCCCAGCATTTT. This chain uses TRBV19 with TRBJ1-5, with D possibly being TRBD1 (5 bases). V was pared by 5 bases and J by 1 base, with 9 bases between. Per the germline V gene, CDR1 is LNHDA and CDR2 is SQIVND (reference sequence). The CDR3 is made up of 14 amino acids.

This chain connects TRBV19 to TRBJ2-7; D may be TRBD2 (5 bases). CDR1 LNHDA and CDR2 SQIVND come from the germline V gene (reference sequence). CDR3 length: 13 amino acids. V was trimmed by 4 bases and J by 0 bases, leaving 7 bases between them. Here the CDR3 reads CASSTGDSYEQYF. The CDR3 coding sequence is TGTGCCAGTAGTACCGGGGACTCCTACGAGCAGTACTTC.

V is TRBV10-3 and J is TRBJ1-2, with D possibly matching TRBD1 (5 bases). The CDR3 is 12 amino acids. Germline V lookup: CDR1 ENHRY, CDR2 SYGVKD. With 10 bases removed from V and 5 bases from J, the gap between germline ends came to 14 bases. CDR3 DNA: TGTGCCAACAAGGGTGAGGGGTATGGCTACACCTTC. It is translated as CANKGEGYGYTF.

CDR3 in DNA: TGTGCCAGCAGCTTAACCGGGGCGAACACTGAAGCTTTCTTT. Protein product: CASSLTGANTEAFF. The rearrangement links TRBV11-3 to TRBJ1-1; the D gene is possibly TRBD1 (5 bases). CDR3 length: 14 amino acids. Germline V gives CDR1 SGHNT, CDR2 YENEEA. V lost 2 bases and J lost 1, with 8 bases in between.

CDR3 sequence reads: CASGLAPDTQYF. CDR3 nucleotide sequence: TGTGCCAGTGGACTAGCCCCAGATACGCAGTATTTT. The chain links TRBV19 to TRBJ2-3; 8 nucleotides line up with TRBD2. From germline, CDR1 is LNHDA and CDR2 SQIVND (reference sequence). V dropped 8 bases and J dropped 4; count of bases not matched to a gene: 2. This CDR3 comprises 12 residues.

The chain recombines TRBV18 with TRBJ1-3; D possibly corresponds to TRBD1 (6 bases). The germline CDR1 and CDR2 sequences are KGHSH and LQKENI. Trimming removed 3 bases at V and 0 bases at J, with 12 bases between. The CDR3 is 16 residues long. The CDR3 DNA reads as TGTGCCAGCTCACCTCCGGGACAACGCTCTGGAAACACCATATATTTT. Its translation: CASSPPGQRSGNTIYF.

The chain employs TRBV5-4 and TRBJ2-7, with 15 bases lining up with TRBD2. Trimming took 2 bases from V and 5 from J; bases not matched to a gene: 8. Per germline, CDR1 SGHNT and CDR2 YYREEE (reference sequence). The CDR3 contains 17 residues. CDR3 sequence reads: CASSFPGLAGGKDEQYF. The CDR3 DNA is TGTGCCAGCAGCTTCCCGGGACTAGCGGGAGGAAAGGACGAGCAGTACTTC.

The CDR3 loop reads CSAVDRVGNTIYF. The CDR3 DNA sequence: TGCAGCGCCGTGGACAGGGTAGGAAACACCATATATTTT. The J gene is TRBJ1-3, the V gene TRBV29-1, with 8 bases matching TRBD1. Germline V gene sequence: CDR1 SQVTM, CDR2 ANQGSEA. The CDR3 runs to 13 residues. V dropped 7 bases and J dropped 4; count of bases not matched to a gene: 6. The whole variable domain, remainder taken from reference TRBV29-1 and TRBJ1-3, is SAVISQKPSRDICQRGTSLTIQCQVDSQVTMMFWYRQQPGQSLTLIATANQGSEATYESGFVIDKFPISRPNLTFSTLTVSNMSPEDSSIYLCSAVDRVGNTIYFGEGSWLTVV.